Below, 16 T cell receptor beta chains from the same sample are listed, as sequenced in a study of cytomegalovirus exposure and HLA in healthy donors. Researchers ran the PCR with 60 Vbeta and 13 Jbeta primers. Generated by immunoSEQ multiplex PCR, the TCRdb table keeps only in-frame clones and is missing some. The sample shows roughly 100,000 clones, more than 9.5% of them seen only once. The sample consisted of PBMCs. These receptors originate from a middle-aged man in good health and CMV-seropositive.

The chain couples TRBV7-6 to TRBJ2-2, with TRBD1 as a possible D gene (5 bases). Germline V gene lookup returns CDR1 SGHVS and CDR2 FNYEAQ. Trimming cost V 3 bases and J 3 bases, with 17 bases left between them. The CDR3 consists of 17 residues. CDR3 DNA: TGTGCCAGCAGCTTGCGCGTCCCGCAGGGTTACACCGGGGAGCTGTTTTTT. Translated, it gives CASSLRVPQGYTGELFF.

The chain links TRBV28 to TRBJ1-5; D is perhaps TRBD1 (5 bases). The CDR3 is 16 amino acids. Germline V gives CDR1 MDHEN, CDR2 SYDVKM. V gave up 5 bases and J gave up 2 bases, with 16 bases separating them. The CDR3 protein is CASSSRWTLGNQPQHF. In nucleotides, the CDR3 is TGTGCCAGCAGTAGTAGGTGGACACTCGGCAATCAGCCCCAGCATTTT.

This clone was seen a few times. V is TRBV5-1 and J is TRBJ1-3; TRBD1 is a possible D gene (6 bases). Trimming took 4 bases from V and 0 from J, leaving 14 bases between them. Germline V gives CDR1 SGHRS, CDR2 YFSETQ. This CDR3 contains 16 residues. Here the CDR3 reads CASSPSGVPSGNTIYF. The CDR3 bases are TGCGCCAGCAGCCCCTCAGGGGTGCCCTCTGGAAACACCATATATTTT.

The chain joins TRBV28 to TRBJ2-7; 7 bases agree with TRBD2. The CDR3 extends over 14 amino acids. Germline lookup yields CDR1 MDHEN and CDR2 SYDVKM. The trim removed 7 bases at V and 1 base at J, leaving 7 bases unmatched. CDR3: CASIRGGKSYEQYF. In DNA form, the CDR3 reads TGTGCCAGCATCCGGGGAGGGAAGTCCTACGAGCAGTACTTC.

This clone was detected only a few times. The V and J genes are TRBV21-1 and TRBJ2-5; no check of the table's D call, TRBD2, against the DNA was made. TRBV21-1 is assigned pseudogene status. The CDR3 has 14 residues. CDR3: CASSSFREAETQYF. The DNA for the CDR3 is TGTGCCAGCAGCTCCTTCAGGGAGGCGGAGACCCAGTACTTC.

The chain uses TRBV28 and TRBJ2-7; 12 positions agree with TRBD2. The J segment lost 4 bases and the V segment lost 5 bases, leaving 6 bases of the junction unmatched. Germline V gene data show CDR1 as MDHEN and CDR2 as SYDVKM. The length of the CDR3 is 15 residues. The CDR3 protein is CASSMWTSGTYEQYF. In nucleotides, the CDR3 is TGTGCCAGCAGTATGTGGACTAGCGGGACGTACGAGCAGTACTTC.

This clone was found a few times. The chain uses TRBV4-1 and TRBJ2-5; TRBD2 matches at 8 bases. The CDR3 extends over 15 amino acids. The trim removed 1 base at V and 10 bases at J, leaving 11 bases unmatched. Germline CDR1 MGHRA, CDR2 YSYEKL. The CDR3 spells CASSQAGTRDEDQYF. In nucleotides, the CDR3 is TGCGCCAGCAGCCAAGCCGGGACTAGGGATGAGGACCAGTACTTC.

In this sample, this clone turned up a few times. The chain couples TRBV19 to TRBJ2-2; 9 nucleotides line up with TRBD2. This CDR3 contains 18 residues. Germline assignment: CDR1 LNHDA and CDR2 SQIVND (reference sequence). J gave up 8 bases and V 6 bases, and 19 bases lay outside the gene matches. CDR3 in DNA: TGTGCCAGTAGGAACCACGACCAGGGACTAGCCGACCGAGGGGAGCTGTTTTTT. Translation: CASRNHDQGLADRGELFF.

Only a few counts were recorded for this clone. The rearrangement joins TRBV7-8 to TRBJ2-7; 14 bases are a match to TRBD2. Trimming cost V 5 bases and J 1 base; bases outside gene matches: 7. Germline V lookup: CDR1 SGHVS, CDR2 FQNEAQ. CDR3 length: 17 amino acids. CDR3 in amino acids: CASSLGLAGAPSYEQYF. The CDR3 nucleotides read TGTGCCAGCAGCCTGGGACTAGCGGGAGCCCCTTCCTACGAGCAGTACTTC.

The J gene is TRBJ1-4, the V gene TRBV5-4; 11 bases line up with TRBD1. Germline CDR1 reads SGHNT; CDR2 reads YYREEE (reference sequence). The V and J ends lost 4 bases and 8 bases, in that order; junction bases with no gene match: 10. The CDR3 sequence is 16 residues long. CDR3 DNA: TGTGCCAGCAGCGACGGGACAGGGGGTACCACAGAAAAACTGTTTTTT. It translates to CASSDGTGGTTEKLFF.

CDR3 sequence reads: CASSELASGGTDTQYF. As DNA, the CDR3 is TGTGCCAGCAGTGAACTGGCTAGCGGGGGCACAGATACGCAGTATTTT. The chain joins TRBV2 to TRBJ2-3; 9 bases are a match to TRBD2. The V gene end was trimmed by 2 bases and the J gene end by 1 base; junction bases not matched to a gene: 4. This CDR3 comprises 16 residues. CDR1 and CDR2 (germline): SNHLY, FYNNEI. Combining the CDR3 with reference TRBV2 and TRBJ2-3 gives the whole variable domain EPEVTQTPSHQVTQMGQEVILRCVPISNHLYFYWYRQILGQKVEFLVSFYNNEISEKSEIFDDQFSVERPDGSNFTLKIRSTKLEDSAMYFCASSELASGGTDTQYFGPGTRLTVL.

The V and J genes are TRBV19 and TRBJ2-1, with TRBD2 matching over 11 bases. This CDR3 contains 16 residues. Germline CDR1 reads LNHDA; CDR2 reads SQIVND (reference sequence). Trimming removed 7 bases from V and 7 bases from J; junction bases left unmatched: 12. The chain's CDR3 is CASTELAGESFNEQFF. CDR3 nucleotides: TGTGCCAGTACCGAACTAGCGGGAGAGAGTTTTAATGAGCAGTTCTTC.

A single count supports this clone. The chain is built from TRBV7-2 and TRBJ2-2, with a tentative D call TRBD2 (5 bases). Between the trimmed V and J ends, which lost 5 bases and 4 bases, there was a span of 11 bases. The germline gives CDR1 SGHTA, CDR2 FQGNSA. The CDR3 is made up of 14 amino acids. The CDR3 loop reads CASSPGRATGELFF. In DNA form, the CDR3 reads TGTGCCAGCAGCCCCGGGCGGGCCACCGGGGAGCTGTTTTTT.

This clone was counted only a few times. The CDR3 sequence: CASSQDWAGGGETQYF. CDR3 DNA sequence: TGCGCCAGCAGCCAAGATTGGGCGGGAGGGGGGGAGACCCAGTACTTC. The V gene is TRBV4-3, the J gene TRBJ2-5; 9 bases align to TRBD2. Germline values: CDR1 LGHNA, CDR2 YSLEER. CDR3 length equals 16 residues. V lost 0 bases, J lost 5 bases, and 7 bases stayed unmatched.

This clone was counted only a few times. The chain recombines TRBV6-6 with TRBJ1-5, with D unresolved. This CDR3 has 14 amino acids. The germline CDR1 and CDR2 sequences are MNHNY and SVGAGI (reference sequence). The V gene lost 10 bases and the J gene lost 4 bases, with 17 bases spanning the gap. The CDR3 sequence is CATMDGGLNQPQHF. The CDR3 DNA sequence: TGTGCCACCATGGACGGAGGGCTTAATCAGCCCCAGCATTTT.

The chain uses TRBV2 and TRBJ2-2, with TRBD2 as a possible D gene (7 bases). From germline, CDR1 is SNHLY and CDR2 FYNNEI. The ends were cut back, 8 bases at V and 7 bases at J, with 14 bases in the middle. The CDR3 is 13 residues long. The CDR3 sequence: CASLGGAGGELFF. CDR3 nucleotide sequence: TGTGCCAGCTTAGGGGGGGCTGGCGGGGAGCTGTTTTTT.